Listed below are T cell receptor beta chains from one sample, sequenced in a study of kidney transplant recipient with SARS-CoV-2 infection. MiXCR, run by TCRdb on the reads, gives a single entry per CDR3 protein. The sample gives approximately 240,000 distinct CDR3 sequences, 29% of which show up once; roughly 7% is in the top ten. The specimen comprised a blood sample, sampled at baseline and on roughly day 110 from a kidney transplant recipient. These receptors were obtained from a male patient in his thirties who had COVID-19 and was a kidney transplant recipient. Some T cells may be transferred from the graft donor. Each CDR3 is given with its conserved first and last residue. D genes are given only for firm matches. Only part of the rows carry a size: once, few, many, or a class if the clone is expanded.

D gene | J gene | V gene | clone size | CDR3 protein | CDR3 DNA
NA | TRBJ2-1 | TRBV9 | many | CASSVGGGRNEQFF | TGTGCCAGCAGCGTAGGAGGAGGGAGGAATGAGCAGTTCTTC
NA | TRBJ1-1 | TRBV30 | NA | CAWSGTANTEAFF | TGTGCCTGGAGTGGCACTGCGAACACTGAAGCTTTCTTT
TRBD1 | TRBJ2-3 | TRBV10-2 | NA | CASRPGQILKARTDTQYF | TGCGCCAGCAGACCGGGACAGATATTAAAAGCCCGCACAGATACGCAGTATTTT
NA | TRBJ1-5 | TRBV20-1 | many | CSARKGGNQPQHF | TGCAGTGCTAGAAAAGGGGGCAATCAGCCCCAGCATTTT
NA | TRBJ2-5 | TRBV3-1 | NA | CAGSLTCPISFSETQYF | TGTGCCGGCAGCTTGACGTGTCCCATTTCTTTCTCTGAGACCCAGTACTTC
NA | TRBJ1-2 | TRBV30 | NA | CAWNSGRYRKTYGYTF | TGTGCCTGGAACTCTGGGCGTTATAGAAAGACCTATGGCTACACCTTC
NA | TRBJ1-1 | TRBV7-8 | many | CASSLTTGSEAFF | TGTGCCAGCAGCTTAACCACAGGGTCCGAAGCTTTCTTT
TRBD2 | TRBJ2-3 | TRBV10-3 | few | CAITKTSGEHPGTDTQYF | TGTGCCATCACCAAGACTAGCGGGGAACACCCCGGCACAGATACGCAGTATTTT
NA | TRBJ1-2 | TRBV6-1 | many | CASSHRLGGRKTYGYTF | TGTGCCAGCAGTCATAGGTTAGGTGGGAGAAAGACCTATGGCTACACCTTC
NA | TRBJ2-2 | TRBV3-1 | many | CASSPAGPISGLTGELFF | TGTGCCAGCAGCCCCGCGGGTCCCATTTCAGGCTTGACCGGGGAGCTGTTTTTT
TRBD1 | TRBJ1-2 | TRBV5-1 | many | CASETGQGDYGYTF | TGCGCCAGCGAAACCGGACAGGGAGACTATGGCTACACCTTC
NA | TRBJ1-2 | TRBV4-3 | many | CASSFQQGRRKTYGYTF | TGCGCCAGCAGCTTTCAACAAGGACGTCGAAAGACCTATGGCTACACCTTC
NA | TRBJ1-2 | TRBV7-6 | NA | CASSRGCESRKIYGYTF | TGTGCCAGCAGCAGAGGATGTGAATCTCGAAAGATCTATGGCTACACCTTC
NA | TRBJ1-2 | TRBV6-4 | NA | CASSPDFSHGKTYGCTF | TGTGCCAGCAGTCCCGATTTCTCACACGGAAAGACCTATGGCTGCACCTTC
NA | TRBJ1-2 | TRBV12-5 | many | CASGEDHLQGKTYGYTF | TGTGCTAGTGGTGAAGACCATTTGCAGGGAAAGACCTATGGCTACACCTTC
TRBD2 | TRBJ2-7 | TRBV6-5 | many | CASSGSSGASYEQYF | TGTGCCAGCAGTGGGAGTAGCGGGGCCTCCTACGAGCAGTACTTC
NA | TRBJ2-3 | TRBV5-5 | few | CASSRFGTETSTDTQYF | TGTGCCAGCAGCCGCTTTGGGACCGAGACTAGCACAGATACGCAGTATTTT
TRBD1 | TRBJ2-2 | TRBV18 | many | CASSPIQGDTGELFF | TGTGCCAGCTCACCAATACAGGGGGACACCGGGGAGCTGTTTTTT
NA | TRBJ2-6 | TRBV5-5 | many | CASSIPGANVLTF | TGTGCCAGCAGCATCCCTGGGGCCAACGTCCTGACTTTC
NA | TRBJ2-3 | TRBV5-4 | few | CASSLNLESTDTQYF | TGTGCCAGCAGCTTGAATCTAGAGAGCACAGATACGCAGTATTTT
NA | TRBJ2-2 | TRBV3-1 | many | CASSQGGGAVTGELFF | TGTGCCAGCAGCCAAGGAGGGGGGGCTGTAACCGGGGAGCTGTTTTTT
NA | TRBJ2-2 | TRBV7-9 | many | CASSPSSSNTGELFF | TGTGCCAGCAGCCCAAGCAGTTCGAACACCGGGGAGCTGTTTTTT
NA | TRBJ2-3 | TRBV27 | many | CASTDSTDTQYF | TGTGCCAGCACCGACTCCACAGATACGCAGTATTTT
NA | TRBJ1-5 | TRBV6-1 | many | CASSEQGAGNQPQHF | TGTGCCAGCAGTGAACAGGGAGCGGGGAATCAGCCCCAGCATTTT
NA | TRBJ2-3 | TRBV5-1 | few | CATHRGLGGYTDTQYF | TGCGCTACCCACCGTGGCCTGGGGGGTTACACAGATACGCAGTATTTT
TRBD2 | TRBJ2-2 | TRBV15 | many | CATSRDAGGNTGELFF | TGTGCCACCAGCAGAGATGCGGGGGGAAACACCGGGGAGCTGTTTTTT
TRBD2 | TRBJ2-3 | TRBV6-2/TRBV6-3 | NA | CASSYSGLAGSGTQYF | TGTGCCAGCAGTTACTCGGGACTAGCGGGTTCAGGTACGCAGTATTTT
NA | TRBJ2-4 | TRBV3-2 | few | CASSQENIQYF | TGTGCCAGCAGCCAAGAAAACATTCAGTACTTC
NA | TRBJ1-3 | TRBV5-1 | many | CASSLAGAGNTIYF | TGCGCCAGCAGCTTAGCAGGGGCTGGAAACACCATATATTTT
NA | TRBJ2-1 | TRBV2 | many | CASSARVRHEQFF | TGTGCCAGCAGCGCCCGGGTGCGGCATGAGCAGTTCTTC
TRBD1 | TRBJ1-2 | TRBV19 | many | CASSIRARQGARYGYTF | TGTGCCAGTAGTATAAGGGCCCGACAGGGGGCTCGATATGGCTACACCTTC
NA | TRBJ1-2 | TRBV10-1 | few | CASSSFRRSRKTYGYTF | TGCGCCAGCAGTTCGTTTAGAAGATCGCGAAAGACCTATGGCTACACCTTC
TRBD2 | TRBJ2-3 | TRBV10-3 | few | CAFSGGPTDTQYF | TGTGCCTTCAGCGGGGGCCCCACAGATACGCAGTATTTT
TRBD1 | TRBJ1-2 | TRBV28 | many | CASSSGTGVRGYTF | TGTGCCAGCAGTTCGGGCACAGGGGTTCGTGGCTACACCTTC
TRBD1 | TRBJ2-3 | TRBV10-3 | NA | CAISESVDRDTRGTQYF | TGTGCCATCAGTGAGTCTGTAGACAGGGACACACGGGGTACGCAGTATTTT
NA | TRBJ2-5 | TRBV18 | NA | CASSPFRQETQYF | TGTGCCAGCTCCCCCTTCCGGCAAGAGACCCAGTACTTC
NA | TRBJ1-2 | TRBV19 | many | CASSTLLTNRKTYGYTF | TGTGCCAGTAGTACCTTGTTGACAAATCGAAAGACCTATGGCTACACCTTC
NA | TRBJ1-4 | TRBV6-5 | many | CASREGGAPEKLFF | TGTGCCAGCAGGGAAGGGGGGGCTCCAGAAAAACTGTTTTTT
TRBD2 | TRBJ2-1 | TRBV9 | NA | CASSPGLANHEQFF | TGTGCCAGCAGCCCGGGACTAGCGAACCATGAGCAGTTCTTC
NA | TRBJ2-3 | TRBV3-2 | many | CASSQGADTDTQYF | TGTGCCAGCAGCCAAGGGGCCGACACAGATACGCAGTATTTT
NA | TRBJ2-5 | TRBV7-9 | NA | CASSLLYDQESQYF | TGTGCCAGCAGCTTACTGTACGATCAAGAGTCCCAGTACTTC
TRBD2 | TRBJ2-1 | TRBV7-8 | few | CASSSEVGLAGESYEQFF | TGTGCCAGCAGCTCCGAGGTGGGTCTAGCGGGAGAAAGCTATGAGCAGTTCTTC
TRBD1 | TRBJ1-1 | TRBV5-4 | many | CAVRRGRTEAFF | TGTGCCGTCCGCAGGGGGAGGACTGAAGCTTTCTTT
NA | TRBJ1-2 | TRBV9 | many | CASSVEYSRKTYGYTF | TGTGCCAGCAGTGTGGAGTACTCAAGAAAGACCTATGGCTACACCTTC
NA | TRBJ1-2 | TRBV7-2 | NA | CASSTSGRDGKTYGYTF | TGTGCCAGCAGCACATCAGGCAGAGACGGAAAGACCTATGGCTACACCTTC
TRBD2 | TRBJ2-4 | TRBV7-2 | few | CASSFQREGGIQYF | TGTGCCAGCAGCTTCCAACGGGAGGGGGGGATTCAGTACTTC
NA | TRBJ2-6 | TRBV8-2 | many | CGKAERITQSRANVLTF | TGTGGCAAAGCGGAAAGGATAACACAAAGTCGGGCCAACGTCCTGACTTTC
NA | TRBJ1-2 | TRBV6-2/TRBV6-3 | many | CASSQVNCIGKTYGYTF | TGTGCCAGCAGTCAGGTAAACTGCATCGGAAAGACCTATGGCTACACCTTC
NA | TRBJ2-3 | TRBV21-1 | many | CASSKAIATVMQDTQYF | TGTGCCAGCAGTAAGGCCATAGCTACAGTCATGCAAGATACGCAGTATTTT
NA | TRBJ1-5 | TRBV20-1 | many | CSATQRLGVYSNQPQHF | TGCAGTGCTACGCAACGCCTTGGGGTTTATAGCAATCAGCCCCAGCATTTT
NA | TRBJ1-2 | TRBV7-7 | NA | CASSKRNKCRKTYGYTF | TGTGCCAGCAGCAAGCGAAATAAGTGCCGAAAGACCTATGGCTACACCTTC
NA | TRBJ1-2 | TRBV12-3/TRBV12-4 | many | CASSSEVTAGKTYGYTF | TGTGCCAGCAGTTCAGAGGTCACAGCAGGAAAGACCTATGGCTACACCTTC
NA | TRBJ1-2 | TRBV15 | NA | CATSQCERCGKTYGHTF | TGTGCCACCAGCCAATGTGAAAGGTGTGGAAAGACCTATGGCCACACCTTC
NA | TRBJ1-1 | TRBV7-2 | many | CASSLNAGNTEAFF | TGTGCCAGCAGCTTAAACGCGGGGAACACTGAAGCTTTCTTT
NA | TRBJ2-5 | TRBV15 | NA | CATSAGRRETQYF | TGTGCCACCAGCGCGGGGCGCCGGGAGACCCAGTACTTC